Below, 32 T cell receptor beta chains from the same sample are listed, as sequenced in a study of blood T cell repertoires in COVID-19. The protocol was immunoSEQ multiplex PCR, while the TCRdb copy is restricted to in-frame clones and leaves out a portion. This sample has some 200,000 clones, with 80% to 90% found just once. Input material: peripheral blood. Every receptor here comes from a woman aged 55-75 years who had recovered from COVID-19.

The J gene is TRBJ2-2, the V gene TRBV24-1; 9 bases match TRBD2. The length of the CDR3 is 14 residues. V trimming: 6 bases; J trimming: 5 bases; junction bases outside the gene matches: 3. Looked up from germline, CDR1 is KGHDR and CDR2 is SFDVKD. The CDR3 spells CATSISGGTGELFF. The CDR3 nucleotides are TGTGCCACCAGTATTAGCGGGGGAACCGGGGAGCTGTTTTTT.

The rearrangement uses TRBV6-5 and TRBJ2-1, with D perhaps TRBD2 (6 bases). V was pared by 3 bases and J by 0 bases, with 9 bases between. The CDR3 covers 15 residues. The germline V gene has CDR1 MNHEY and CDR2 SVGAGI. CDR3 sequence (DNA): TGTGCCAGCAGTTATGCGGGACCCTCCTACAATGAGCAGTTCTTC. This codes for CASSYAGPSYNEQFF.

The chain has TRBV5-1 and TRBJ2-1; tentative D call: TRBD1 (6 bases). CDR1 is SGHRS, CDR2 YFSETQ, per germline. V dropped 0 bases and J dropped 0 bases, with 10 bases sitting between them. The CDR3 length is 16 residues. CDR3 nucleotides: TGCGCCAGCAGCTTGGCAGGGGTGAGCTCCTACAATGAGCAGTTCTTC. It translates to CASSLAGVSSYNEQFF.

A note on this clone: An end of the junction does not agree with germline; a read error may underlie this. This chain links TRBV6-6 with TRBJ2-7, with unresolved D. The CDR3 consists of 14 residues. CDR1 and CDR2 (germline): MNHNY, SVGAGI (reference sequence). The CDR3 loop is CAGSYIPGSYEQYF. CDR3 nucleotides: TGTGCCGGCAGTTACATTCCAGGATCCTACGAGCAGTACTTC.

The rearrangement links TRBV10-3 to TRBJ2-1; TRBD2 matches 13 bases. CDR3 length: 16 residues. J lost 6 bases, V lost 4 bases, and 6 bases had no gene match. Germline V lookup: CDR1 ENHRY, CDR2 SYGVKD. In nucleotides, the CDR3 is TGTGCCATCAGTGGGATAACTAGCGGGGGGGGCAATGAGCAGTTCTTC. It is translated as CAISGITSGGGNEQFF.

The CDR3 DNA reads as TGTGCCAGCAGTCTAGGAAGGGGAAGAGGCTACACCTTC. Its protein is CASSLGRGRGYTF. The chain joins TRBV6-5 to TRBJ1-2, with D possibly being TRBD1 (5 bases). Germline V gives CDR1 MNHEY, CDR2 SVGAGI. Between the trimmed V and J ends, which lost 5 bases and 8 bases, there was a span of 15 bases. The CDR3 is 13 residues long.

The V call is TRBV5-6, the J call TRBJ2-3; 8 bases map to TRBD2. The length of the CDR3 is 18 residues. Trimming cost V 0 bases and J 4 bases; bases outside gene matches: 13. Germline V gives CDR1 SGHDT, CDR2 YYEEEE. CDR3 loop: CASSLVGLAGRGADTQYF. The CDR3 nucleotides read TGTGCCAGCAGCTTGGTAGGGCTAGCGGGCCGCGGGGCAGATACGCAGTATTTT. The whole variable domain, remainder taken from reference TRBV5-6 and TRBJ2-3, is DAGVTQSPTHLIKTRGQQVTLRCSPKSGHDTVSWYQQALGQGPQFIFQYYEEEERQRGNFPDRFSGHQFPNYSSELNVNALLLGDSALYLCASSLVGLAGRGADTQYFGPGTRLTVL.

Details on this clone: Other DNA sequences within the sample encode an identical CDR3. The chain uses TRBV19 and TRBJ1-6; tentative D call: TRBD1 (6 bases). V was clipped by 3 bases and J by 5 bases, with 8 bases between them. The germline V gene has CDR1 LNHDA and CDR2 SQIVND (reference sequence). The CDR3 extends over 14 amino acids. This chain's CDR3 is CASSIGQNNSPLHF. The CDR3 DNA reads TGTGCCAGTAGTATCGGACAGAATAATTCACCCCTCCACTTT.

J is TRBJ1-2 and V is TRBV9; D uncertain. The CDR3 covers 14 residues. Germline V gives CDR1 SGDLS, CDR2 YYNGEE. Trimming cost V 3 bases and J 2 bases, with 11 bases left between them. The CDR3: CASSASILNYGYTF. CDR3 sequence (DNA): TGTGCCAGCAGCGCGAGTATATTGAACTATGGCTACACCTTC.

V gene TRBV9 combines with J gene TRBJ2-3; the D is unclear. The ends were cut back, 0 bases at V and 3 bases at J, with 5 bases in the middle. Germline-derived CDR1 and CDR2 are SGDLS and YYNGEE. The CDR3 runs 13 residues. The chain's CDR3 is CASSVGRTDTQYF. Written as DNA, the CDR3 is TGTGCCAGCAGCGTAGGCAGAACAGATACGCAGTATTTT.

This sequence joins TRBV7-8 and TRBJ2-7; D is perhaps TRBD1 (5 bases). Trimming stripped 4 bases from V and 4 bases from J, with 17 bases between. The CDR3 is 15 amino acids. CDR1 is SGHVS, CDR2 FQNEAQ, per germline. CDR3 nucleotides: TGTGCCAGCAGCTCCCGACAGAAAGCTGGGTACGAGCAGTACTTC. This gives the protein CASSSRQKAGYEQYF.

Here the CDR3 DNA reads TGCAGCGTTGAAAAAACAGGGCTTTCGTCCTACGAGCAGTACTTC. It yields the protein CSVEKTGLSSYEQYF. V usage is TRBV29-1 and J usage is TRBJ2-7; TRBD1 might be the D (6 bases). V lost 2 bases, J lost 1 base, and 15 bases lay in between. The CDR3 runs to 15 residues. Germline loops: CDR1 SQVTM, CDR2 ANQGSEA.

The J gene is TRBJ1-1, the V gene TRBV7-3; D is perhaps TRBD1 (5 bases). V lost 3 bases to trimming and J lost 3 bases, with 8 bases between them. The germline V gene has CDR1 SGHTA and CDR2 FQGTGA. The length of the CDR3 is 13 residues. In DNA form, the CDR3 reads TGTGCCAGCAGCTTTGGCAGGGACACTGAAGCTTTCTTT. The encoded protein is CASSFGRDTEAFF.

This rearrangement joins TRBV5-1 to TRBJ2-7; 7 positions match TRBD1. Germline V CDR1 and CDR2: SGHRS, YFSETQ. V was clipped by 3 bases and J by 3 bases; unmatched bases: 12. The CDR3 spans 16 residues. The CDR3 DNA is TGCGCCAGCAGCTGGACCCCGGGACAGCCAGACTACGAGCAGTACTTC. Encoded protein: CASSWTPGQPDYEQYF.

This chain joins TRBV12-3 or TRBV12-4 and TRBJ1-5; D is ambiguous. This CDR3 is 13 amino acids long. With 7 bases removed from V and 5 bases from J, the gap between germline ends came to 12 bases. Here the CDR3 reads CASMSSFYQPQHF. CDR3 coding DNA: TGTGCCAGCATGTCCAGTTTTTATCAGCCCCAGCATTTT.

The chain uses TRBV27 and TRBJ1-5; no firm D call. Germline lookup yields CDR1 MNHEY and CDR2 SMNVEV (reference sequence). Trimming left V 7 bases short and J 5 bases short, with 6 bases between. CDR3 length: 11 amino acids. The CDR3: CASTLHQPQHF. CDR3 DNA sequence: TGTGCCAGCACTCTTCATCAGCCCCAGCATTTT.

A few counts support this clone. The chain uses TRBV18 and TRBJ1-3; 8 bases fit TRBD1. This CDR3 spans 15 amino acids. Germline lookup yields CDR1 KGHSH and CDR2 LQKENI. The J segment lost 2 bases and the V segment lost 3 bases, leaving 3 bases of the junction unmatched. Here the CDR3 DNA reads TGTGCCAGCTCACCCCAGACAGGGGCTGGAAACACCATATATTTT. Protein: CASSPQTGAGNTIYF. The full variable domain, rest sourced from reference TRBV18 and TRBJ1-3, is NAGVMQNPRHLVRRRGQEARLRCSPMKGHSHVYWYRQLPEEGLKFMVYLQKENIIDESGMPKERFSAEFPKEGPSILRIQQVVRGDSAAYFCASSPQTGAGNTIYFGEGSWLTVV.

V usage is TRBV9 and J usage is TRBJ2-5, with 11 nucleotides matching TRBD2. The CDR3 is 15 amino acids. Germline V lookup: CDR1 SGDLS, CDR2 YYNGEE. After removal of 0 bases from V and 5 bases from J, the junction contained 3 bases not matched to a gene. The CDR3 bases are TGTGCCAGCAGCGTAGGTAGCGGGGGGGTGGAGACCCAGTACTTC. This encodes CASSVGSGGVETQYF.

The gene calls are TRBV5-6 and TRBJ2-5; 7 bases agree with TRBD2. V dropped 4 bases and J dropped 5; count of bases not matched to a gene: 8. Germline V gene lookup returns CDR1 SGHDT and CDR2 YYEEEE. The CDR3 length is 14 residues. As DNA, the CDR3 is TGTGCCAGCAGCCTCATAGCGGGCGTGGAGACCCAGTACTTC. This sequence encodes CASSLIAGVETQYF.

V gene TRBV5-6 combines with J gene TRBJ2-3; 9 nucleotides match TRBD2. CDR3 size: 15 residues. V was clipped by 4 bases and J by 1 base; unmatched bases: 4. CDR1 and CDR2 (germline): SGHDT, YYEEEE. CDR3 sequence (DNA): TGTGCCAGCAGCACTCGACTAGCGGGCACAGATACGCAGTATTTT. Translation: CASSTRLAGTDTQYF.

The V call is TRBV18, the J call TRBJ1-1; TRBD1 matches 7 bases. V shed 0 bases and J 4 bases; nucleotides not matched to a gene: 5. CDR3 length equals 15 residues. Germline CDR1 reads KGHSH; CDR2 reads LQKENI. CDR3 sequence: CASSPPGRGTTEAFF. In DNA, the CDR3 is TGTGCCAGCTCACCACCAGGCAGGGGGACCACTGAAGCTTTCTTT.

V gene TRBV30 combines with J gene TRBJ2-2; D unresolved. The CDR3 loop spans 13 amino acids. Looked up from germline, CDR1 is GTSNPN and CDR2 is SVGIG (reference sequence). The germline V and J ends were trimmed by 2 bases and 3 bases, with 7 bases remaining between them. CDR3 sequence reads: CAWSKLHTGELFF. The CDR3 nucleotides are TGTGCCTGGAGTAAACTTCACACCGGGGAGCTGTTTTTT.

The chain recombines TRBV2 with TRBJ2-6; 10 positions match TRBD1. The CDR3 is 18 amino acids. In germline, CDR1 is SNHLY, CDR2 FYNNEI. Unmatched junction bases numbered 11, after V lost 7 bases and J lost 2 bases. The CDR3 region has the DNA TGTGCCAGCACCTGGGTGGGGACAGGGGTAGCTGGGGCCAACGTCCTGACTTTC. This codes for CASTWVGTGVAGANVLTF.

J is TRBJ1-1 and V is TRBV10-3, with TRBD1 matching 8 bases. The V gene end was trimmed by 5 bases and the J gene end by 8 bases; junction bases not matched to a gene: 7. Germline CDR1 is ENHRY and CDR2 is SYGVKD. This CDR3 has 13 residues. CDR3 protein: CAISLQGESEAFF. The CDR3 region has the DNA TGTGCCATCAGTTTACAGGGGGAGTCCGAAGCTTTCTTT.

This rearrangement joins TRBV11-2 to TRBJ2-5; 12 nucleotides match TRBD1. The CDR3 spans 18 residues. Germline V CDR1 and CDR2: SGHAT, FQNNGV. J was trimmed by 2 bases and V by 10 bases; bases with no gene match: 17. As DNA, the CDR3 is TGTGCCACCGCCTCCGGGACAGGGGGCGTCCCCCCTCAAGAGACCCAGTACTTC. Protein: CATASGTGGVPPQETQYF.

The rearrangement joins TRBV15 to TRBJ1-6; TRBD1 agrees at 9 bases. The germline V gene has CDR1 LNHNV and CDR2 YYDKDF (reference sequence). The ends lost 5 bases at V and 7 bases at J; junction bases unmatched: 9. This CDR3 spans 16 amino acids. This chain's CDR3 is CATSARTGVRNSPLHF. The CDR3 region has the DNA TGTGCCACCAGCGCCCGGACAGGGGTTAGGAATTCACCCCTCCACTTT.

The genes are TRBV27 and TRBJ2-5; 10 bases map to TRBD1. This CDR3 has 16 residues. Germline CDR1 reads MNHEY; CDR2 reads SMNVEV (reference sequence). V was clipped by 4 bases and J by 3 bases; unmatched bases: 8. CDR3 coding DNA: TGTGCCAGCAGTTCCCTGCTAGGGACAGGGGAAGAGACCCAGTACTTC. Translation gives CASSSLLGTGEETQYF.

This clone was detected only once. This rearrangement joins TRBV7-9 to TRBJ1-4; D remains unclear. The CDR3 runs 14 residues. V dropped 3 bases and J dropped 4 bases, with 9 bases sitting between them. Per the germline V gene, CDR1 is SEHNR and CDR2 is FQNEAQ (reference sequence). Here the CDR3 reads CASSLEGGNEKLFF. The DNA for the CDR3 is TGTGCCAGCAGCTTGGAGGGAGGTAATGAAAAACTGTTTTTT.

The chain employs TRBV6-6 and TRBJ1-1; D might be TRBD1 (6 bases). Germline V lookup: CDR1 MNHNY, CDR2 SVGAGI (reference sequence). The CDR3 length is 15 residues. The germline V and J ends were trimmed by 5 bases and 2 bases, with 15 bases remaining between them. The CDR3, as DNA: TGTGCCAGCAGTACATCCGGGACACGCAACACTGAAGCTTTCTTT. It yields the protein CASSTSGTRNTEAFF.

The chain links TRBV5-1 to TRBJ2-3, with D tentatively TRBD2 (7 bases). This CDR3 has 12 residues. CDR1 is SGHRS and CDR2 is YFSETQ in the germline V gene. The V and J ends lost 4 bases and 15 bases respectively, with 18 bases between them. CDR3 amino acids: CASSVPGGGGYF. CDR3 coding DNA: TGCGCCAGCAGCGTGCCCGGGGGCGGGGGCTATTTT.

The chain combines TRBV12-5 with TRBJ1-2; D gene uncertain. The CDR3 spans 15 residues. The V gene lost 0 bases and the J gene lost 5 bases, with 13 bases spanning the gap. Per the germline V gene, CDR1 is LGHNT and CDR2 is FRNRAP. CDR3 DNA sequence: TGTGCTAGTGGTTTGGTACGCGCAGGTCCGTATGGCTACACCTTC. It yields the protein CASGLVRAGPYGYTF.

The DNA for the CDR3 is TGTGCCAGCAGTTTATCAGGGCAGGGCGGTCCCCTCCACTTT. This codes for CASSLSGQGGPLHF. V gene TRBV27 combines with J gene TRBJ1-6; D is perhaps TRBD1 (5 bases). V was shortened by 0 bases and J by 13 bases, with 13 bases between the two germline ends. CDR1 MNHEY and CDR2 SMNVEV come from the germline V gene (reference sequence). The CDR3 sequence is 14 residues long.